Following are 18 T cell receptor beta chains from one sample sequenced in a study of T-cell reconstitution after alpha-beta-depleted transplantation in children. During its preparation, the TCRbeta library received unique molecular identifiers. TCRdb re-called the PCR reads with MiXCR, one entry per CDR3 protein. There are roughly 350,000 distinct CDR3 sequences in the sample; 15% to 20% occur only once, and about 41% lies in the top ten. Here the sequenced sample was PBMCs, mostly from graft donor cells, taken 360 days after TCRalphabeta/CD19-depleted stem cell transplant. The receptors come from a male patient aged 2-10 years who had a stem cell transplant for acute lymphoblastic leukemia, so the T cells may come from the graft donor.

V is TRBV28 and J is TRBJ1-3, with 7 bases that match TRBD1. Germline V gives CDR1 MDHEN, CDR2 SYDVKM. This CDR3 has 17 amino acids. V was pared by 3 bases and J by 0 bases, with 8 bases of the junction left unmatched. The CDR3 loop reads CASSFGGTVSSGNTIYF. As DNA, the CDR3 is TGTGCCAGCAGTTTTGGGGGGACAGTTAGCTCTGGAAACACCATATATTTT.

The chain uses TRBV18 and TRBJ1-1, with D maybe TRBD1 (6 bases). The CDR3 contains 14 residues. Germline V gene data show CDR1 as KGHSH and CDR2 as LQKENI. Trimming stripped 5 bases from V and 7 bases from J, with 17 bases between. The DNA for the CDR3 is TGTGCCAGCTCATATCCTGCGGGACAAAGTGAAGCTTTCTTT. Translated, it gives CASSYPAGQSEAFF.

The chain uses TRBV21-1 and TRBJ2-4; the table's D call of TRBD1 was not tested on the DNA. TRBV21-1 is termed a pseudogene. This CDR3 is 15 amino acids long. The CDR3 sequence is CASSEGVEAKNIQYF. CDR3 nucleotides: TGTGCCAGCAGCGAGGGGGTAGAAGCCAAAAACATTCAGTACTTC.

V usage is TRBV7-9 and J usage is TRBJ2-2; D uncertain. The CDR3 loop spans 17 amino acids. Germline V lookup: CDR1 SEHNR, CDR2 FQNEAQ (reference sequence). Deletions cut 1 base from V and 0 bases from J, with 12 bases between. The CDR3 DNA is TGTGCCAGCAGCTTAGGTGTCAGGAGCTCGAACACCGGGGAGCTGTTTTTT. Translating it yields CASSLGVRSSNTGELFF.

This clonotype was seen only a few times. V usage is TRBV6-2 or TRBV6-3 and J usage is TRBJ2-3; 13 bases match TRBD2. V trimming: 7 bases; J trimming: 2 bases; junction bases outside the gene matches: 21. The CDR3 has 21 amino acids. Germline V gene lookup returns CDR1 MNHEY and CDR2 SVGEGT. CDR3 amino acids: CASTARTSGSSNLPVTDTQYF. The CDR3 DNA sequence: TGTGCCAGCACCGCCCGGACTAGCGGGAGTTCAAACCTACCGGTCACAGATACGCAGTATTTT.

This clonotype came up a few times. This chain joins TRBV5-6 and TRBJ2-6; TRBD1 matches at 8 bases. Germline CDR1 reads SGHDT; CDR2 reads YYEEEE. J gave up 0 bases and V 4 bases, and 6 bases lay outside the gene matches. The CDR3 is 17 residues long. CDR3 loop: CASSLRQGSSGANVLTF. The CDR3 coding sequence is TGTGCCAGCAGCCTAAGACAGGGGAGCTCTGGGGCCAACGTCCTGACTTTC.

The gene calls are TRBV7-2 and TRBJ2-1, with D hard to call. Between the trimmed V and J ends, which lost 2 bases and 12 bases, there was a span of 11 bases. This CDR3 has 12 amino acids. From germline, CDR1 is SGHTA and CDR2 FQGNSA. The CDR3 sequence: CASSLMGYGQFF. The DNA for the CDR3 is TGTGCCAGCAGCTTAATGGGTTATGGGCAGTTCTTC.

This clonotype was seen more than once but under ten times. This chain joins TRBV5-1 and TRBJ2-1, with 9 bases fitting TRBD2. Germline trimming cut 2 bases from V and 3 bases from J; bases unmatched to any gene: 3. The CDR3 runs 15 residues. Germline V gene lookup returns CDR1 SGHRS and CDR2 YFSETQ. CDR3 in amino acids: CASSFSSGIYNEQFF. In DNA, the CDR3 is TGCGCCAGCAGCTTCTCTAGCGGGATCTACAATGAGCAGTTCTTC.

The chain employs TRBV7-2 and TRBJ2-3; 14 bases map to TRBD2. This CDR3 region has 16 residues. Germline V gives CDR1 SGHTA, CDR2 FQGNSA. Trimming cost V 5 bases and J 5 bases; bases outside gene matches: 6. DNA for the CDR3: TGTGCCAGCAGCCCAGGACTAGCGGGAGGCCTAGATACGCAGTATTTT. It codes for CASSPGLAGGLDTQYF.

The gene calls are TRBV21-1 and TRBJ2-5. TRBV21-1 is a pseudogene segment. The CDR3 runs 9 residues. The CDR3 nucleotides are TGTGCCAGCACAGGGACCCAGTACTTC. Translation gives CASTGTQYF.

The J gene is TRBJ1-5, the V gene TRBV7-2; the D gene is possibly TRBD1 (5 bases). Trimming pared 5 bases from V and 3 bases from J, leaving 14 bases between. The CDR3 sequence is 15 residues long. Per the germline V gene, CDR1 is SGHTA and CDR2 is FQGNSA. The CDR3 DNA reads as TGTGCCAGCAGCCCCCCTGGGGCTCACAATCAGCCCCAGCATTTT. Its translation is CASSPPGAHNQPQHF.

This chain connects TRBV7-9 to TRBJ2-3; D gene ambiguous. V lost 0 bases and J lost 8, with 18 bases in between. The CDR3 runs to 16 residues. Germline CDR1 and CDR2: SEHNR and FQNEAQ (reference sequence). Here the CDR3 reads CASSLAELGYGGTQYF. DNA for the CDR3: TGTGCCAGCAGCTTAGCGGAATTGGGGTACGGTGGTACGCAGTATTTT.

This clonotype was seen only a few times. The chain joins TRBV15 to TRBJ1-2, with 8 bases that match TRBD1. J gave up 5 bases and V 3 bases, and 5 bases lay outside the gene matches. CDR1 and CDR2 from the germline V gene are LNHNV and YYDKDF (reference sequence). This CDR3 is built from 14 residues. The CDR3 reads CATSSRDRSYGYTF. The CDR3 DNA reads TGTGCCACCAGCAGCCGGGACAGGTCATATGGCTACACCTTC.

This clonotype occurred a few times. This chain joins TRBV11-1 and TRBJ2-1; 8 positions agree with TRBD2. The germline CDR1 and CDR2 sequences are SGHAT and FQDESV (reference sequence). Losses at the gene ends were 11 bases for V and 6 bases for J; bases not matched to a gene: 18. This CDR3 comprises 16 residues. CDR3 sequence (DNA): TGTGCCCCCGGAAGTCTTGGAAGCGGGAGCTGCAATGAGCAGTTCTTC. This encodes CAPGSLGSGSCNEQFF.

The chain recombines TRBV9 with TRBJ2-7; D could derive from TRBD1 or TRBD2 (5 bases each). The V end was cut by 0 bases, the J end by 0 bases, with 10 bases between. The CDR3 runs 15 residues. Germline V CDR1 and CDR2: SGDLS, YYNGEE. The CDR3 loop is CASSVGDGPSYEQYF. CDR3 sequence (DNA): TGTGCCAGCAGCGTAGGGGACGGGCCCTCCTACGAGCAGTACTTC.

The chain couples TRBV7-3 to TRBJ2-7, with 14 nucleotides matching TRBD2. Unmatched junction bases numbered 21, after V lost 5 bases and J lost 3 bases. The CDR3 has 21 residues. Per the germline V gene, CDR1 is SGHTA and CDR2 is FQGTGA. This chain's CDR3 is CASSLRNVPGLAGAGFYEQYF. The CDR3 DNA is TGTGCCAGCAGCCTAAGGAATGTACCGGGACTAGCGGGAGCTGGGTTCTACGAGCAGTACTTC.

This clonotype was observed a handful of times. The chain combines TRBV5-6 with TRBJ2-7, with unresolved D. The CDR3 contains 14 residues. The V and J ends lost 0 bases and 1 base respectively, with 8 bases between them. Germline lookup yields CDR1 SGHDT and CDR2 YYEEEE. The CDR3 nucleotides are TGTGCCAGCAGCTTGGGAGTACATTCCTACGAGCAGTACTTC. Its protein is CASSLGVHSYEQYF.

This chain links TRBV20-1 with TRBJ2-7; possible D gene TRBD2, 6 bases. CDR3 length: 14 residues. Germline CDR1 DFQATT, CDR2 SNEGSKA (reference sequence). Trimming left V 5 bases short and J 2 bases short, with 16 bases between. In DNA form, the CDR3 reads TGCAGTGCTCTCCCCGCGGGGACCGCCTACGAGCAGTACTTC. This translates into CSALPAGTAYEQYF.